Sequencing of this T cell receptor beta chain was carried out in a study of OX40 agonist ivuxolimab in advanced cancers. Study context: Intravenous ivuxolimab at 0.01 to 10 mg/kg was given to patients every 2 weeks. Study-wide points: At 0.1 to 3.0 mg/kg and by week 6, clonal expansion occurred in CD4+ and CD8+ blood T cells.

With regard to this clone: Its target is unknown.

J was trimmed by 6 bases and V by 5 bases; bases with no gene match: 7. This CDR3 region has 12 residues. Germline loops: CDR1 GTSNPN, CDR2 SVGIG (reference sequence). People who had autoimmune disease history or systemic immunosuppression were excluded. This table comes from immunoSEQ multiplex PCR, and its TCRdb copy is limited to in-frame clones, with some not included. This table has tens of thousands of clones, approximately 90% appearing once. This clonotype was sampled from an adult with an advanced solid tumor such as melanoma, head and neck, liver or kidney cancer. Sequenced material: CD4+ or CD8+ T cells sorted from blood, taken in a trial of the OX40 agonist ivuxolimab. The J gene is TRBJ2-7, the V gene TRBV30; 7 bases agree with TRBD2. Written as DNA, the CDR3 is TGTGCCTGGGGTCAAACTAGCGCCGAGCAGTACTTC. It yields the protein CAWGQTSAEQYF.